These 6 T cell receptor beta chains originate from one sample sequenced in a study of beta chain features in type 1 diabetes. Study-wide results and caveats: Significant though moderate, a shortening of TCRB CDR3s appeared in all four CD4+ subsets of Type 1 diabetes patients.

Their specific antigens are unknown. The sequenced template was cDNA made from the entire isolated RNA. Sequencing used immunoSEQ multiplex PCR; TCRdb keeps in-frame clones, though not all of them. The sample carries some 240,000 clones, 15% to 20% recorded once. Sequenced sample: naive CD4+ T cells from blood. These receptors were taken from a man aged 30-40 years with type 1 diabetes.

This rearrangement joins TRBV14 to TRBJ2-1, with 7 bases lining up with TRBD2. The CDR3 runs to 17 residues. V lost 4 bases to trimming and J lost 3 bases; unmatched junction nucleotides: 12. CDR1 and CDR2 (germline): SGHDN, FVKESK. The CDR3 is CASSPPPETSFYNEQFF. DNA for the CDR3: TGTGCCAGCAGCCCACCCCCGGAGACTAGCTTCTACAATGAGCAGTTCTTC.

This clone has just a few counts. The CDR3 here is CSASLGHGYTF. As DNA, the CDR3 is TGCAGTGCTAGTTTAGGCCATGGCTACACCTTC. V and J are TRBV20-1 and TRBJ1-2; D not certain. The V end lost 3 bases, the J end lost 6 bases, and 8 bases lay between the germline ends. CDR3 length: 11 amino acids. Germline CDR1 reads DFQATT; CDR2 reads SNEGSKA (reference sequence).

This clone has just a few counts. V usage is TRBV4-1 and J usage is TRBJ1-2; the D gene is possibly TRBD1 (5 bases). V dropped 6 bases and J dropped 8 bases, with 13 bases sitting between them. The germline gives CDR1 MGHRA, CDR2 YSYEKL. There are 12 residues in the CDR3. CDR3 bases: TGCGCCAGCAGTCAGCGGGACGGCGGCTACACCTTC. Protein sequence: CASSQRDGGYTF.

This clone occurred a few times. CDR3 in amino acids: CASSKGQGYGTDTQYF. The CDR3 DNA follows: TGTGCCAGCAGTAAGGGACAGGGATACGGAACAGATACGCAGTATTTT. The V call is TRBV2, the J call TRBJ2-3; 9 nucleotides align to TRBD1. This CDR3 has 16 residues. Trimming took 5 bases from V and 3 from J; bases not matched to a gene: 9. The germline gives CDR1 SNHLY, CDR2 FYNNEI.

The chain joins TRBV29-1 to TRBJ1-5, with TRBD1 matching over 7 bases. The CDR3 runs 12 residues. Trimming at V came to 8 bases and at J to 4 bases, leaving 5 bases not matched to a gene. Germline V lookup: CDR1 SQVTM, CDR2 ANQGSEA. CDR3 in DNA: TGCAGCCGATCAGGGGGAAATCAGCCCCAGCATTTT. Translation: CSRSGGNQPQHF.

In DNA, the CDR3 is TGTGCCAGCAGCTTGGACAGCCGCGAGCAGTACTTC. This translates into CASSLDSREQYF. This sequence joins TRBV5-4 and TRBJ2-7; D unresolved. Trimming cost V 0 bases and J 6 bases, with 7 bases left between them. This CDR3 region has 12 residues. Germline lookup yields CDR1 SGHNT and CDR2 YYREEE (reference sequence).